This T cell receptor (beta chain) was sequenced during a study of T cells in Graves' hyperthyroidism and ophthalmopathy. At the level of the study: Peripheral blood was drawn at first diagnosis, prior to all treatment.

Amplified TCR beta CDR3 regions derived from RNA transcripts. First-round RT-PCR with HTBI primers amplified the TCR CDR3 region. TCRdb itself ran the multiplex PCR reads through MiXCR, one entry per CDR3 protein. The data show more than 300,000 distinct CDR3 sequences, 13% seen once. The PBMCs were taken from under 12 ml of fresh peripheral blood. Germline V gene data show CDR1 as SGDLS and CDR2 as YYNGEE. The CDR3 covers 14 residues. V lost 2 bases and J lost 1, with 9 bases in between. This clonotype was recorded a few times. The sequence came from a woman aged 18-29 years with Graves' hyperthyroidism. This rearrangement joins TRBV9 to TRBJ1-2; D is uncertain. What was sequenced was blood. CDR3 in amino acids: CASSVEGLNYGYTF. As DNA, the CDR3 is TGTGCCAGCAGCGTCGAAGGGCTTAACTATGGCTACACCTTC.